This is a list of T cell receptor beta chains from one sample in a study of human T cells and chemical hapten exposure. From the RACE reads, TCRdb called clonotypes with MiXCR, one entry per CDR3 protein. The sample records approximately 350,000 distinct CDR3 sequences, around 7% being singletons. Sample: whole blood, taken in connection with sensitization to the hapten diphenylcyclopropenone (DPC). These receptor sequences come from a woman aged 18-30 years with alopecia areata. Some clones in this sample may be carry-over from other donors' samples. The conserved cysteine and the conserved F or W are not part of the CDR3 here. Expanded clones get a size class; other rows say once, few or many, or leave the size out.

clone size: many
V gene: TRBV29-1
CDR3 protein: SVGQGGEQY

clone size: .
V gene: TRBV4-2
CDR3 protein: ASSQVRAVSTDTQY

clone size: .
V gene: TRBV20-1
CDR3 protein: SAGVAHRSTDTQY

clone size: .
V gene: TRBV3-1
CDR3 protein: ASSQEGSSNEQF

clone size: few
V gene: TRBV2
CDR3 protein: ASSEELVNQPQH

clone size: few
V gene: TRBV2
CDR3 protein: ASTVTSGATDTQY

clone size: many
V gene: TRBV6-1
CDR3 protein: ASSDSTGGKY

clone size: many
V gene: TRBV20-1
CDR3 protein: SARLLSTDTQY

clone size: .
V gene: TRBV2
CDR3 protein: ASREGTGELF

clone size: .
V gene: TRBV5-1
CDR3 protein: ASSLSGGVDNSPLH

clone size: many
V gene: TRBV12-3/TRBV12-4
CDR3 protein: ASSLVSGTGYGYGYT

clone size: many
V gene: TRBV29-1
CDR3 protein: SVELSNNPNYGYT

clone size: many
V gene: TRBV14
CDR3 protein: ASSQETGRGTPSSHSPLH

clone size: .
V gene: TRBV6-1
CDR3 protein: ASSEYGTKREPQH

clone size: .
V gene: TRBV28
CDR3 protein: ASSSSADFHNQPQH

clone size: many
V gene: TRBV4-1
CDR3 protein: ASSQGAGGRDEQF

clone size: .
V gene: TRBV4-3
CDR3 protein: ASSQDYSSGVPSPL

clone size: few
V gene: TRBV28
CDR3 protein: ASSFQGLYNSPLH

clone size: many
V gene: TRBV12-3/TRBV12-4
CDR3 protein: ASSTSASTDTQY

clone size: few
V gene: TRBV3-1
CDR3 protein: ASSQDRVFGNTIY

clone size: many
V gene: TRBV24-1
CDR3 protein: ATSDSGHWNQPQH

clone size: few
V gene: TRBV6-5
CDR3 protein: ASNQGRGSSYEQY

clone size: many
V gene: TRBV7-2
CDR3 protein: ASSLAREVGGYT

clone size: .
V gene: TRBV7-3
CDR3 protein: ASSLTAGSGVRSPLH

clone size: few
V gene: TRBV7-9
CDR3 protein: ASSSNKYGYT

clone size: .
V gene: TRBV24-1
CDR3 protein: ATTGGTDEQF

clone size: few
V gene: TRBV12-3/TRBV12-4
CDR3 protein: ASSLDRGMNTEAF

clone size: .
V gene: TRBV12-3/TRBV12-4
CDR3 protein: ASGTGYGYT

clone size: many
V gene: TRBV24-1
CDR3 protein: ATGGWGNGDEKLF

clone size: .
V gene: TRBV11-2
CDR3 protein: ASSRGGLAGIGTDTQY

clone size: many
V gene: TRBV7-2
CDR3 protein: ASSLNQGSTDTQY

clone size: few
V gene: TRBV12-3/TRBV12-4
CDR3 protein: ASSLRDPNYGYT

clone size: many
V gene: TRBV5-1
CDR3 protein: ASSLNPTLTDTQY

clone size: few
V gene: TRBV7-9
CDR3 protein: ASSSVRELMETQY

clone size: many
V gene: TRBV7-9
CDR3 protein: ASSLARAPWEQY